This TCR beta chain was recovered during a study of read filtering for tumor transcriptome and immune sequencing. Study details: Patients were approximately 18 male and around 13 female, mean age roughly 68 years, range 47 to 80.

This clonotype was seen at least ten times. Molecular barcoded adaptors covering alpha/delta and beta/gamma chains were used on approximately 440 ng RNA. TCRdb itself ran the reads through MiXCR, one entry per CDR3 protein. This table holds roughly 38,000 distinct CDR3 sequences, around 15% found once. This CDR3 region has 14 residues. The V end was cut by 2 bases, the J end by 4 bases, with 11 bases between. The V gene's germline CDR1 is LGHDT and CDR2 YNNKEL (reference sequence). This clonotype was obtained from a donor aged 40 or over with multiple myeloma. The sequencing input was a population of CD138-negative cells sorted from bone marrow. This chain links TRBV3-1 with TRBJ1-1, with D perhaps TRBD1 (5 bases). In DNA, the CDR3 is TGTGCCAGCAGCCAATCTAGGGGAGGCACTGAAGCTTTCTTT. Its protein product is CASSQSRGGTEAFF. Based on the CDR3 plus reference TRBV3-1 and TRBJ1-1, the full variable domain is DTAVSQTPKYLVTQMGNDKSIKCEQNLGHDTMYWYKQDSKKFLKIMFSYNNKELIINETVPNRFSPKSPDKAHLNLHINSLELGDSAVYFCASSQSRGGTEAFFGQGTRLTVV.